This T cell receptor beta chain was found in a study of blood T cell repertoires in COVID-19 (dated by TCRdb to 2018 to 2020). The study in broad terms: The collaborator samples originated in the United States, Italy and Spain and spanned the acute and convalescent phases of COVID-19. The dataset comprised deeply sampled blood TCRbeta repertoires from subjects exposed to, actively infected with, or recovered from COVID-19. The repertoires were released in a freely available public database meant as a resource for research on the immune response to SARS-CoV-2. Where HLA class I and class II types were available, the types were taken from metadata supplied by the sample provider, not from assay-based typing. The samples were drawn from the first 160 participants of the ongoing ImmuneRACE study and from 1,200 or so subjects provided by 6 global collaborators. A de-identified subject ID, COVID-19 status, age in years and sex were almost always included in the sample metadata. The material from the prospective study consisted of cDNA or gDNA derived from T cells, B-cell-depleted T cells, or PBMCs.

On this clone: The specificity of this receptor is unknown. Base quality data are lacking; no much larger clone is found one base away.

The germline V gene gives CDR1 as SNHLY and CDR2 as FYNNEI. Including the terminal cysteine and phenylalanine, the CDR3 comprises 20 residues. Of the read, only the CDR3 DNA is kept; its 60 bases are in frame from base 1. V trim: 6 bases; J trim: 2 bases; unmatched bases: 18. The immunoSEQ Assay, a bias-controlled multiplex PCR, was used to amplify TCRbeta CDR3 regions from genomic DNA. As for the authors' bioinformatics: Nucleated cell counts per sample were estimated from amplification of reference gene primers within the assay. To quantify the absolute abundance of each unique TCRbeta CDR3 rearrangement, sequence reads were collapsed and filtered. For each sample, productive Simpson clonality was calculated as the square root of Simpson's diversity index across productive rearrangements. Held by TCRdb, this immuneACCESS table contains in-frame sequences only and omits some clones. Under half of the omission traces to an unresolved V gene where checked; the cause of the rest is unknown. V and J calls and clone size follow that table, whereas D and trimming were derived from the DNA. This sample is represented by 150,000 to 200,000 clones; roughly 84% of them were singletons. About 16% of the sample is in the top ten clones.

Overall study results and their limits: The quantity of clinical and demographic metadata differed by source and by participant and was supplied without curation.

Enrolling through a virtual design, the prospective study's participants ranged in age from roughly 18 to 95 years and lived across around 25 United States geographic areas. To assign participants to cohorts, the prospective study relied on clinical history that participants themselves reported in a screening survey and a study questionnaire. ImmuneRACE Cohort 3 recovered participants were defined by two consecutive negative NP/OP PCR tests, healthcare professional clearance, or symptom resolution. Mobile phlebotomists in the prospective study collected whole blood, serum and a nasopharyngeal or oropharyngeal swab from every participant. Over a roughly 2-month period, participants in the prospective study had the option of providing additional blood draws and questionnaires. Blood samples from the prospective study were shipped frozen or at room temperature prior to DNA extraction.

The clonotype originates from a man over 45 who had recovered from COVID-19. Sequencing was done on a sample of PBMCs or T cells enriched from blood (not recorded which). The chain employs TRBV2 and TRBJ1-5, with 11 bases in between that match TRBD1. The CDR3 reads CASSAPTGTGGLDRNQPQHF. The nucleotide sequence is TGTGCCAGCAGCGCCCCAACCGGGACAGGGGGTTTAGATCGCAATCAGCCCCAGCATTTT. Reference TRBV2 and TRBJ1-5 proteins supply the regions before and after the CDR3; the full variable domain is: EPEVTQTPSHQVTQMGQEVILRCVPISNHLYFYWYRQILGQKVEFLVSFYNNEISEKSEIFDDQFSVERPDGSNFTLKIRSTKLEDSAMYFCASSAPTGTGGLDRNQPQHFGDGTRLSIL.